Shown below are 30 T cell receptor beta chains from a single sample sequenced in a study of identical twins. From the 5' RACE reads, TCRdb called clonotypes with MiXCR, one entry per CDR3 protein. Seen here are some 320,000 distinct CDR3 sequences, more than 9% observed once, and the top ten hold approximately 7.6%. These data were also filed under a second study, of yellow fever vaccine responses in identical twins.

Material for sequencing was CD8+ T cells sorted from blood. These receptors were obtained from a young woman in good health.

This clonotype appeared a few times. V usage is TRBV27 and J usage is TRBJ1-4, with D perhaps matching TRBD1 (5 bases). Trimming took 1 base from V and 2 from J, leaving 8 bases between them. CDR1 and CDR2 from the germline V gene are MNHEY and SMNVEV (reference sequence). The CDR3 runs 15 residues. The CDR3 reads CASSLYSGTNEKLFF. In DNA form, the CDR3 reads TGTGCCAGCAGTTTATATTCAGGGACTAATGAAAAACTGTTTTTT.

This clonotype was seen a few times. J is TRBJ2-7 and V is TRBV7-2; the D is unclear. Trimming took 1 base from V and 4 from J, leaving 11 bases between them. CDR1 is SGHTA, CDR2 FQGNSA, per germline. The CDR3 consists of 14 residues. The CDR3 DNA reads as TGTGCCAGCAGCTTAGGGCTTTTAGGGTACGAGCAGTACTTC. It encodes CASSLGLLGYEQYF.

The chain carries TRBV5-4 and TRBJ2-1; TRBD2 agrees at 9 bases. The CDR3 loop spans 15 amino acids. Germline assignment: CDR1 SGHNT and CDR2 YYREEE (reference sequence). Unmatched junction bases numbered 7, after V lost 4 bases and J lost 5 bases. The CDR3 here is CASSPTGLANNEQFF. The CDR3 DNA reads TGTGCCAGCAGCCCGACGGGACTAGCAAACAATGAGCAGTTCTTC.

V usage is TRBV14 and J usage is TRBJ1-1, with D perhaps TRBD1 (5 bases). V was trimmed by 1 base and J by 8 bases, leaving 11 bases between them. Germline lookup yields CDR1 SGHDN and CDR2 FVKESK. This CDR3 spans 13 amino acids. This chain's CDR3 is CASSQGGAGEAFF. The DNA of the CDR3 is TGTGCCAGCAGCCAAGGTGGGGCGGGCGAAGCTTTCTTT.

This clonotype was seen ten or more times. The chain couples TRBV7-8 to TRBJ2-3; D is uncertain. V was trimmed by 7 bases and J by 4 bases, leaving 15 bases between them. The CDR3 consists of 14 residues. Germline V lookup: CDR1 SGHVS, CDR2 FQNEAQ. CDR3 amino acids: CASNKRGESDTQYF. Here the CDR3 DNA reads TGTGCCAGCAACAAGCGTGGAGAGTCAGATACGCAGTATTTT.

This clonotype was seen a few times. The chain combines TRBV7-9 with TRBJ2-7, with TRBD1 matching 9 bases. The trim removed 5 bases at V and 4 bases at J, leaving 6 bases unmatched. The CDR3 loop spans 14 amino acids. Germline CDR1 reads SEHNR; CDR2 reads FQNEAQ (reference sequence). This CDR3 is CASSQQGTGYEQYV. CDR3 DNA: TGTGCCAGCAGCCAACAAGGGACAGGGTACGAGCAGTACGTC.

V usage is TRBV7-2 and J usage is TRBJ2-3, with 10 bases fitting TRBD2. The germline CDR1 and CDR2 sequences are SGHTA and FQGNSA. This CDR3 comprises 17 residues. V lost 1 base, J lost 2 bases, and 6 bases stayed unmatched. CDR3 in DNA: TGTGCCAGCAGCTTAGGGCTAGCGGGAGAGACCACAGATACGCAGTATTTT. Translating gives CASSLGLAGETTDTQYF.

The chain recombines TRBV24-1 with TRBJ2-1, with D hard to call. This CDR3 is 12 amino acids long. V shed 5 bases and J shed 8 bases, with 9 bases lying between them. Looked up from germline, CDR1 is KGHDR and CDR2 is SFDVKD. The CDR3 protein is CATSVVGYEQFF. The CDR3 DNA is TGTGCCACCAGTGTGGTGGGATATGAGCAGTTCTTC.

This chain uses TRBV2 with TRBJ2-3; no definite D call. V was shortened by 10 bases and J by 4 bases, with 9 bases between the two germline ends. Germline values: CDR1 SNHLY, CDR2 FYNNEI. The CDR3 consists of 11 residues. CDR3 sequence reads: CANVIADTQYF. DNA of the CDR3: TGTGCCAACGTTATAGCAGATACGCAGTATTTT.

This clonotype was found a few times. This chain connects TRBV27 to TRBJ2-5, with 9 bases identical to TRBD1. With V trimmed by 5 bases and J by 1 base, 5 bases remained unmatched. The germline CDR1 and CDR2 sequences are MNHEY and SMNVEV (reference sequence). The CDR3 loop spans 15 amino acids. CDR3 in amino acids: CASSLRTGAQETQYF. CDR3 coding DNA: TGTGCCAGCAGTCTCAGGACAGGGGCCCAAGAGACCCAGTACTTC.

CDR3 residues: CASSKPTQLGYTF. Written as DNA, the CDR3 is TGTGCCAGCAGCAAACCTACACAGCTCGGCTACACCTTC. The chain employs TRBV21-1 and TRBJ1-2. TRBV21-1 is tagged as a pseudogene. The CDR3 runs to 13 residues.

This chain connects TRBV20-1 to TRBJ2-5; TRBD1 matches at 7 bases. J gave up 3 bases and V 1 base, and 8 bases lay outside the gene matches. Germline CDR1 and CDR2: DFQATT and SNEGSKA (reference sequence). This CDR3 spans 15 amino acids. The CDR3 protein is CSARGRDSEEETQYF. CDR3 DNA: TGCAGTGCTAGAGGCCGGGACAGCGAAGAAGAGACCCAGTACTTC.

On this clonotype: This clone may be a read error of a much larger clone one base away. This rearrangement joins TRBV7-3 to TRBJ2-1; D is unresolved. This CDR3 has 13 residues. Germline V gene sequence: CDR1 SGHTA, CDR2 FQGTGA. In DNA, the CDR3 is TGTGCCAGCAACTTAGGTCCGGCTAATGAGCAGTTCTTC. It yields the protein CASNLGPANEQFF.

This clonotype was recorded many times. The V call is TRBV3-1, the J call TRBJ2-5; 14 bases are a match to TRBD2. The V gene's germline CDR1 is LGHDT and CDR2 YNNKEL (reference sequence). Unmatched junction bases numbered 3, after V lost 6 bases and J lost 3 bases. This CDR3 is 15 amino acids long. This CDR3 is CASSAGLAGEETQYF. Here the CDR3 DNA reads TGTGCCAGCAGTGCGGGACTAGCGGGAGAAGAGACCCAGTACTTC.

This clonotype appeared many times. The J gene is TRBJ1-6, the V gene TRBV28; D remains unclear. The V end was cut by 8 bases, the J end by 0 bases, with 11 bases between. Germline V gives CDR1 MDHEN, CDR2 SYDVKM. CDR3 length equals 15 residues. The CDR3 DNA reads TGTGCCAGCGAGGGATTGAGCTCCTATAATTCACCCCTCCACTTT. It codes for CASEGLSSYNSPLHF.

The chain combines TRBV5-6 with TRBJ2-5, with unresolved D. Germline lookup yields CDR1 SGHDT and CDR2 YYEEEE. V was clipped by 1 base and J by 0 bases, with 10 bases between them. This CDR3 contains 15 residues. The CDR3 loop reads CASSLSASNQETQYF. In DNA form, the CDR3 reads TGTGCCAGCAGCTTGAGTGCCAGTAACCAAGAGACCCAGTACTTC. Combining the CDR3 with reference TRBV5-6 and TRBJ2-5 gives the whole variable domain DAGVTQSPTHLIKTRGQQVTLRCSPKSGHDTVSWYQQALGQGPQFIFQYYEEEERQRGNFPDRFSGHQFPNYSSELNVNALLLGDSALYLCASSLSASNQETQYFGPGTRLLVL.

The chain employs TRBV6-1 and TRBJ2-7; tentative D call: TRBD2 (6 bases). V lost 1 base to trimming and J lost 0 bases, with 13 bases between them. This CDR3 comprises 16 residues. CDR1 is MNHNS and CDR2 is SASEGT in the germline V gene. CDR3 protein: CASSEVPGAGSYEQYF. CDR3 nucleotide sequence: TGTGCCAGCAGTGAAGTTCCGGGAGCGGGCTCCTACGAGCAGTACTTC.

In this sample, this clonotype turned up a few times. The V call is TRBV5-5, the J call TRBJ2-7; D might be TRBD1 or TRBD2, each matching 5 bases. The CDR3 spans 13 residues. V dropped 5 bases and J dropped 4 bases, with 13 bases sitting between them. In germline, CDR1 is SGHKS, CDR2 YYEKEE (reference sequence). The CDR3: CASRRDGGYEQYF. DNA for the CDR3: TGTGCCAGCAGAAGGGACGGTGGTTACGAGCAGTACTTC.

The chain employs TRBV11-1 and TRBJ2-3; D is ambiguous. The CDR3 has 18 amino acids. Germline loops: CDR1 SGHAT, CDR2 FQDESV (reference sequence). V gave up 5 bases and J gave up 0 bases, with 21 bases separating them. Here the CDR3 DNA reads TGTGCCAGCAGCGAGAACGGTCTGGCAGAAGCTAGCACAGATACGCAGTATTTT. Translating it yields CASSENGLAEASTDTQYF.

The DNA of the CDR3 is TGTGCCAGCAGTTTAGCCAGGGGTGGTACCGGGGAGCTGTTTTTT. As protein: CASSLARGGTGELFF. The chain is built from TRBV12-3 or TRBV12-4 and TRBJ2-2; tentative D call: TRBD1 (6 bases). V shed 0 bases and J shed 5 bases, with 10 bases lying between them. The CDR3 totals 15 residues.

This chain links TRBV11-2 with TRBJ2-5, with 7 bases lining up with TRBD1. Looked up from germline, CDR1 is SGHAT and CDR2 is FQNNGV. The CDR3 loop spans 16 amino acids. Losses at the gene ends were 4 bases for V and 4 bases for J; bases not matched to a gene: 12. Here the CDR3 DNA reads TGTGCCAGCAGCTCCTTTCCGACAGGGCTTTTAGAGACCCAGTACTTC. Translating it yields CASSSFPTGLLETQYF.

The V call is TRBV6-1, the J call TRBJ2-7, with D uncertain. CDR1 is MNHNS and CDR2 is SASEGT in the germline V gene. The CDR3 has 13 residues. V shed 6 bases and J shed 4 bases, with 13 bases lying between them. CDR3 sequence (DNA): TGTGCCAGCAGGTCATTTGGATCATACGAGCAGTACTTC. The encoded protein is CASRSFGSYEQYF.

The chain links TRBV11-1 to TRBJ2-3, with 11 bases aligning to TRBD2. Germline V gene sequence: CDR1 SGHAT, CDR2 FQDESV (reference sequence). After removal of 8 bases from V and 6 bases from J, the junction contained 19 bases not matched to a gene. The CDR3 is 18 residues long. The CDR3 DNA reads as TGTGCCAGCCCCCCTAGCGGATTAGCGGGAGGGCCTGCGGATACGCAGTATTTT. Amino acids: CASPPSGLAGGPADTQYF. The whole variable domain, filled in from reference TRBV11-1 and TRBJ2-3, reads EAEVAQSPRYKITEKSQAVAFWCDPISGHATLYWYRQILGQGPELLVQFQDESVVDDSQLPKDRFSAERLKGVDSTLKIQPAELGDSAMYLCASPPSGLAGGPADTQYFGPGTRLTVL.

This chain uses TRBV13 with TRBJ2-7; D gene uncertain. This CDR3 comprises 13 residues. Trimming stripped 0 bases from V and 0 bases from J, with 3 bases between. CDR1 is PRHDT and CDR2 is FYEKMQ in the germline V gene (reference sequence). The CDR3 DNA reads TGTGCCAGCAGCTTAGGAGTCTCCTACGAGCAGTACGTC. This translates into CASSLGVSYEQYV.

The rearrangement joins TRBV12-3 or TRBV12-4 to TRBJ2-5; D gene ambiguous. V was clipped by 6 bases and J by 3 bases, with 8 bases between them. There are 12 residues in the CDR3. The CDR3 DNA follows: TGTGCCAGCAGGGGCCTAGAAGAGACCCAGTACTTC. Translating it yields CASRGLEETQYF.

This clonotype occurred many times. J is TRBJ2-5 and V is TRBV7-6, with D possibly TRBD1 on 6 matching bases. Germline V CDR1 and CDR2: SGHVS, FNYEAQ. Between the trimmed V and J ends, which lost 1 base and 0 bases, there was a span of 12 bases. The length of the CDR3 is 16 residues. CDR3 DNA: TGTGCCAGCAGCTTAGGTCTGGGGACATACCAAGAGACCCAGTACTTC. Encoded protein: CASSLGLGTYQETQYF.

This clonotype was observed many times. The V and J genes are TRBV29-1 and TRBJ1-1; TRBD1 aligns across 7 bases. Germline values: CDR1 SQVTM, CDR2 ANQGSEA. With V trimmed by 6 bases and J by 6 bases, 7 bases remained unmatched. The CDR3 loop spans 12 amino acids. CDR3 residues: CSVAGGSAEAFF. Written as DNA, the CDR3 is TGCAGCGTCGCAGGGGGTTCTGCTGAAGCTTTCTTT.

At least ten counts were recorded for this clonotype. V and J are TRBV5-1 and TRBJ2-1; TRBD2 matches at 7 bases. Germline loops: CDR1 SGHRS, CDR2 YFSETQ. The CDR3 consists of 15 residues. The junction had 7 bases not matched to a gene; V was cut back by 3 bases and J by 4 bases. CDR3 DNA: TGCGCCAGCAGCTGGGGGGGGACTTTTTACAATGAGCAGTTCTTC. Its translation is CASSWGGTFYNEQFF.

The chain's CDR3 is CASSQVAVASGDNEQFF. DNA for the CDR3: TGTGCCAGCAGCCAAGTGGCCGTGGCTAGCGGGGACAATGAGCAGTTCTTC. The rearrangement joins TRBV3-1 to TRBJ2-1, with 9 nucleotides matching TRBD2. The V segment lost 1 base and the J segment 5 bases; nucleotides outside the gene matches: 9. Per the germline V gene, CDR1 is LGHDT and CDR2 is YNNKEL (reference sequence). The CDR3 spans 17 residues.

The chain couples TRBV6-4 to TRBJ2-1; possible D gene TRBD2, 6 bases. The V gene lost 3 bases and the J gene lost 5 bases, with 14 bases spanning the gap. The CDR3 is 15 amino acids. Germline loops: CDR1 MRHNA, CDR2 SNTAGT. The CDR3 region is CASSEWAGSHNEQFF. CDR3 coding DNA: TGTGCCAGCAGTGAATGGGCGGGGAGCCACAATGAGCAGTTCTTC.